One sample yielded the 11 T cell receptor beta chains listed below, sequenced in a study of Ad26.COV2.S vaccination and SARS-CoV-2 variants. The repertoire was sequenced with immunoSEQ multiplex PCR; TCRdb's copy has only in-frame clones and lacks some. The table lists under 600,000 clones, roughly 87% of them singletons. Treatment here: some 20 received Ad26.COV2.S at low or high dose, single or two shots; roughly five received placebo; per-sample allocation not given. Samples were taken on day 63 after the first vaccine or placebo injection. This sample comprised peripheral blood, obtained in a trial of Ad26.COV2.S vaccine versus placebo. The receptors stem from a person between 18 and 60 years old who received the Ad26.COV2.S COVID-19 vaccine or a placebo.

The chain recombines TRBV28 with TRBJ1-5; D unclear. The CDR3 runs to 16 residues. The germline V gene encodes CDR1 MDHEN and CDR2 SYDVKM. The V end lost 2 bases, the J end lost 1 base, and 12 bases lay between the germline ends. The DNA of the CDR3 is TGTGCCAGCAGTTTAAGCTGGGTGGGAAGCAATCAGCCCCAGCATTTT. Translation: CASSLSWVGSNQPQHF.

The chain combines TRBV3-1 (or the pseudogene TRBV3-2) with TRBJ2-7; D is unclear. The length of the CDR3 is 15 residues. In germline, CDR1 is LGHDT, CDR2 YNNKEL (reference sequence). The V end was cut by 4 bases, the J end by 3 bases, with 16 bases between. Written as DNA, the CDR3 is TGTGCCAGCAGCCTTTCTCTCTCGGCCTACTACGAGCAGTACTTC. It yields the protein CASSLSLSAYYEQYF.

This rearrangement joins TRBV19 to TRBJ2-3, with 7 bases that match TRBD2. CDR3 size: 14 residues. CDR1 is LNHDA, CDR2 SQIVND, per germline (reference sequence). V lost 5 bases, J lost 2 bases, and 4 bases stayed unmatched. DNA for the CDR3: TGTGCCAGTAGTTTGGCGGGAGACACAGATACGCAGTATTTT. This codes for CASSLAGDTDTQYF.

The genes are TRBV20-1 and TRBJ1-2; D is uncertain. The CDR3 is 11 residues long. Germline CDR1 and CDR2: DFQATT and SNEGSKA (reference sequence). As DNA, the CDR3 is TGCAGGCCCCTCCCGGGTAATGGCTACACCTTC. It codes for CRPLPGNGYTF.

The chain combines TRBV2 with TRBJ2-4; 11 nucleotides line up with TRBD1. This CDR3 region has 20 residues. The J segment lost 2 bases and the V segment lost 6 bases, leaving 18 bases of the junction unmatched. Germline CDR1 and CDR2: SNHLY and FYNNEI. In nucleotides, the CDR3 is TGTGCCAGCAGAGATTGGACAGGGGGCGAGGGTGTTAGGACCAAAAACATTCAGTACTTC. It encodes CASRDWTGGEGVRTKNIQYF.

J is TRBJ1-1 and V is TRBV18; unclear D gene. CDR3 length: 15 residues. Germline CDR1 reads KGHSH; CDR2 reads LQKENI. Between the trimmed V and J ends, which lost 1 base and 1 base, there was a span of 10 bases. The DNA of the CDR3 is TGTGCCAGCTCACCACGGGTACTTACGAACACTGAAGCTTTCTTT. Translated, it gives CASSPRVLTNTEAFF.

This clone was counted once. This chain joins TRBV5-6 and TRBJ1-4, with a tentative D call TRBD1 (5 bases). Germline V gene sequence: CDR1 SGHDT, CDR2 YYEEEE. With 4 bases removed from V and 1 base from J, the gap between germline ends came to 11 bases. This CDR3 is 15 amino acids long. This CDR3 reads CASSISGRTNEKLFF. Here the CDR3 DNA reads TGTGCCAGCAGCATTTCGGGGCGAACTAATGAAAAACTGTTTTTT.

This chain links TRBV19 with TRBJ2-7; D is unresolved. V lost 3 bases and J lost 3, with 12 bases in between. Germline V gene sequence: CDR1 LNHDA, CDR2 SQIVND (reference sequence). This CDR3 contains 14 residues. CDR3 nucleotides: TGTGCCAGTAGTATCGGTCGGCCGATCTACGAGCAGTACTTC. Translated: CASSIGRPIYEQYF.

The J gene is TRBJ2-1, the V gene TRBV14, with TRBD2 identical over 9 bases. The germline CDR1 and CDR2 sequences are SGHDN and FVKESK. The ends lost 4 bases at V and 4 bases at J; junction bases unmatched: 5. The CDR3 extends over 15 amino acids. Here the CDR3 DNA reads TGTGCCAGCAGCCGGGCGGGAGGGGAGTACAATGAGCAGTTCTTC. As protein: CASSRAGGEYNEQFF.

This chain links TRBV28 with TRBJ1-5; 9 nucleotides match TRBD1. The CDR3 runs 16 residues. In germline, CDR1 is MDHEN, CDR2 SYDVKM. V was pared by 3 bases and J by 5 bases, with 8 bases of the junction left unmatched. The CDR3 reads CASSFVGQGGDQPQHF. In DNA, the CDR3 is TGTGCCAGCAGTTTTGTGGGACAGGGAGGGGATCAGCCCCAGCATTTT.

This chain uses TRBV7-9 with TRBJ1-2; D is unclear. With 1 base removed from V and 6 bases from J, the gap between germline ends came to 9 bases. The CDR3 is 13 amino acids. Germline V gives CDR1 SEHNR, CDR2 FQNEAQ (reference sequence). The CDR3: CASSLGGGHGYTF. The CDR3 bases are TGTGCCAGCAGCTTAGGTGGTGGTCATGGCTACACCTTC.